This entry lists 14 T cell receptor beta chains sequenced from one sample in a study of cytomegalovirus exposure and HLA in healthy donors. In the PCR, 60 Vbeta and 13 Jbeta primers were used. Profiled with immunoSEQ multiplex PCR; TCRdb holds only in-frame clones, not every one. The sample contains roughly 150,000 clones, about 74% of which appear only once. Sequences were obtained from PBMCs. The receptors were sampled from a man under 40 in good health and CMV-seronegative.

This clone was picked up one time. The genes are TRBV28 and TRBJ2-1; possibly TRBD1 for D (5 bases). Trimming removed 6 bases at V and 4 bases at J, with 10 bases between. In germline, CDR1 is MDHEN, CDR2 SYDVKM. There are 13 residues in the CDR3. The CDR3 DNA reads as TGTGCCAGCAGGCAGACAGAATACAATGAGCAGTTCTTC. Its translation is CASRQTEYNEQFF.

The CDR3 loop reads CASSRPRGVGLPYEQYF. CDR3 sequence (DNA): TGTGCCAGCAGCCGACCACGGGGGGTGGGGTTACCCTACGAGCAGTACTTC. This rearrangement joins TRBV7-9 to TRBJ2-7; 7 nucleotides agree with TRBD2. The CDR3 runs to 17 residues. Per germline, CDR1 SEHNR and CDR2 FQNEAQ (reference sequence). V was pared by 5 bases and J by 2 bases, with 15 bases of the junction left unmatched.

The chain couples TRBV30 to TRBJ1-1; D call uncertain. Germline V gives CDR1 GTSNPN, CDR2 SVGIG (reference sequence). V lost 1 base to trimming and J lost 6 bases, with 27 bases between them. CDR3 size: 18 residues. The CDR3 loop is CAWSALLGGGRFWAEAFF. CDR3 DNA: TGTGCCTGGAGTGCCCTCCTCGGCGGAGGACGATTCTGGGCTGAAGCTTTCTTT.

The chain uses TRBV9 and TRBJ2-1; D is undetermined. The V end was cut by 0 bases, the J end by 0 bases, with 7 bases between. The CDR3 extends over 15 amino acids. CDR1 is SGDLS and CDR2 is YYNGEE in the germline V gene. DNA of the CDR3: TGTGCCAGCAGCGTAGGGGCGAGCTCCTACAATGAGCAGTTCTTC. This gives the protein CASSVGASSYNEQFF.

The chain has TRBV5-1 and TRBJ2-1, with 10 nucleotides matching TRBD2. The J segment lost 6 bases and the V segment lost 0 bases, leaving 9 bases of the junction unmatched. CDR3 length: 17 amino acids. The germline V gene encodes CDR1 SGHRS and CDR2 YFSETQ. The CDR3 sequence: CASSLEPSGSVPNEQFF. In nucleotides, the CDR3 is TGCGCCAGCAGCTTGGAACCTAGCGGGAGCGTTCCCAATGAGCAGTTCTTC.

The gene calls are TRBV23-1 and TRBJ2-3; D may be TRBD1 (5 bases). TRBV23-1 belongs to the ORF category, with a function that is uncertain. CDR3 length equals 18 residues. Trimming cost V 0 bases and J 4 bases, with 20 bases left between them. Here the CDR3 reads CASSQSRLSRLGADTQYF. The CDR3, as DNA: TGCGCCAGCAGTCAATCGCGGCTCTCAAGGCTAGGGGCAGATACGCAGTATTTT.

The rearrangement links TRBV27 to TRBJ2-1, with D perhaps matching TRBD2 (6 bases). This CDR3 spans 14 amino acids. Germline assignment: CDR1 MNHEY and CDR2 SMNVEV (reference sequence). The germline V and J ends were trimmed by 8 bases and 7 bases, with 18 bases remaining between them. CDR3: CASGVGGPWNEQFF. The CDR3 bases are TGTGCCAGCGGAGTTGGAGGGCCTTGGAATGAGCAGTTCTTC.

CDR3: CASSYSAGLVSYEQFF. The CDR3 DNA is TGTGCCAGCAGTTACTCGGCAGGGCTAGTCTCCTATGAGCAGTTCTTC. J is TRBJ2-1 and V is TRBV6-6, with a possible D match to TRBD1 (5 bases). Trimming cost V 0 bases and J 8 bases, with 17 bases left between them. The germline V gene has CDR1 MNHNY and CDR2 SVGAGI (reference sequence). CDR3 length equals 16 residues.

V gene TRBV13 combines with J gene TRBJ2-7; the match to TRBD2 covers 7 bases. Germline V gene data show CDR1 as PRHDT and CDR2 as FYEKMQ (reference sequence). Trimming took 3 bases from V and 6 from J; bases not matched to a gene: 14. The CDR3 has 16 residues. This chain's CDR3 is CASSFRGPGPGGEQYF. The DNA of the CDR3 is TGTGCCAGCAGCTTCCGCGGACCGGGGCCGGGGGGCGAGCAGTACTTC. The variable domain in full, with the rest retrieved from reference TRBV13 and TRBJ2-7, is AAGVIQSPRHLIKEKRETATLKCYPIPRHDTVYWYQQGPGQDPQFLISFYEKMQSDKGSIPDRFSAQQFSDYHSELNMSSLELGDSALYFCASSFRGPGPGGEQYFGPGTRLTVT.

V and J are TRBV29-1 and TRBJ2-1; D gene ambiguous. Trimming took off 4 bases at V and 8 bases at J, with 12 bases between the two ends. This CDR3 spans 12 amino acids. Germline V gene lookup returns CDR1 SQVTM and CDR2 ANQGSEA. The CDR3 sequence is CSVGDSLYEQFF. The CDR3 bases are TGCAGCGTTGGTGATAGTTTGTATGAGCAGTTCTTC.

This clone was found once. The rearrangement links TRBV27 to TRBJ2-7; 7 bases align to TRBD1. The CDR3 length is 13 residues. CDR1 is MNHEY and CDR2 is SMNVEV in the germline V gene (reference sequence). The V gene end was trimmed by 3 bases and the J gene end by 6 bases; junction bases not matched to a gene: 5. The CDR3 loop is CASSLPGGREQYF. CDR3 DNA sequence: TGTGCCAGCAGTTTGCCAGGGGGTCGCGAGCAGTACTTC.

This clone came up a few times. The genes are TRBV4-2 and TRBJ2-5, with 14 bases identical to TRBD2. The trim removed 0 bases at V and 5 bases at J, leaving 5 bases unmatched. This CDR3 has 17 amino acids. In germline, CDR1 is LGHNA, CDR2 YNFKEQ. The CDR3 reads CASSQDGGLAGVETQYF. The DNA of the CDR3 is TGTGCCAGCAGCCAAGATGGGGGACTAGCGGGAGTGGAGACCCAGTACTTC.

This clone is a singleton in its sample. Mismatch with germline at one junction end may stem from a read error. J is TRBJ2-1 and V is TRBV4-1; 7 bases are a match to TRBD1. Looked up from germline, CDR1 is MGHRA and CDR2 is YSYEKL. The length of the CDR3 is 13 residues. The CDR3 region has the DNA TGCGCCAGCAGCCTGACAGGGCCCAATGAGCAGCTCTTC. Protein: CASSLTGPNEQLF.

The chain has TRBV19 and TRBJ1-5; TRBD1 is a possible D gene (5 bases). The CDR3 is made up of 15 amino acids. Looked up from germline, CDR1 is LNHDA and CDR2 is SQIVND (reference sequence). Trimming took 5 bases from V and 6 from J, leaving 17 bases between them. CDR3 region: CASSSDGGSPQPQHF. In nucleotides, the CDR3 is TGTGCCAGTAGTTCGGACGGGGGGTCCCCTCAGCCCCAGCATTTT.